The rows below give T cell receptor beta chains drawn from one sample of a study of T-cell memory formation after mild COVID-19. TCRdb re-called the 5' RACE reads with MiXCR, one entry per CDR3 protein. The table shows 360,000 or so distinct CDR3 sequences, with around 30% occurring only once. Sequenced input: PBMCs or a T cell subset sorted from them (not recorded which). Every receptor here comes from an adult woman who had mild COVID-19 (a few samples of this study predate the infection). Cell type and time point are not known. Both conserved end residues are part of each CDR3. A D gene is named only where the DNA matches it firmly. Expanded clones are given a class, and other clones once, few, many or no size at all.

D gene,J gene,V gene,clone size,CDR3 protein,CDR3 DNA
.,TRBJ2-7,TRBV4-3,.,CASSQDRGVSAYEQYF,TGCGCCAGCAGCCAAGATCGCGGGGTATCCGCCTACGAGCAGTACTTC
TRBD2,TRBJ2-7,TRBV7-2,few,CASSFRLAGVDEQYF,TGTGCCAGCAGCTTCCGACTAGCGGGAGTGGACGAGCAGTACTTC
.,TRBJ1-5,TRBV7-2,.,CASNSPQGRNQPQHF,TGTGCCAGCAATTCGCCCCAGGGGCGCAATCAGCCCCAGCATTTT
.,TRBJ2-3,TRBV12-3/TRBV12-4,few,CASSEVRGGTDTQYF,TGTGCCAGCAGTGAAGTCCGAGGCGGCACAGATACGCAGTATTTT
.,TRBJ2-1,TRBV7-2,.,CASSPSVTGSYNEQFF,TGTGCCAGCAGCCCTAGCGTTACCGGCTCCTACAATGAGCAGTTCTTC
.,TRBJ2-2,TRBV5-1,many,CASSPRTDTGELFF,TGCGCCAGCAGCCCTAGGACGGACACCGGGGAGCTGTTTTTT
TRBD2,TRBJ2-1,TRBV5-6,.,CASSKQIAGLAGGASSYNEQFF,TGTGCCAGCAGCAAACAAATCGCGGGCCTAGCGGGGGGCGCAAGCTCCTACAATGAGCAGTTCTTC
.,TRBJ2-7,TRBV4-2,few,CASSQVDSQVPYEQYF,TGTGCCAGCAGCCAAGTCGACAGCCAAGTCCCCTACGAGCAGTACTTC
TRBD2,TRBJ2-5,TRBV6-5,few,CASSYSLAGVETQYF,TGTGCCAGCAGTTACTCGCTAGCGGGAGTAGAGACCCAGTACTTC
TRBD1,TRBJ2-3,TRBV7-6,few,CASSLAGGQGFGTQYF,TGTGCCAGCAGCTTAGCTGGAGGACAGGGGTTCGGTACGCAGTATTTT
TRBD1,TRBJ1-1,TRBV12-3/TRBV12-4,.,CASSATGARNTEAFF,TGTGCCAGCAGTGCGACAGGGGCCCGGAACACTGAAGCTTTCTTT
.,TRBJ1-1,TRBV7-6,few,CASSTRLNTEAFF,TGTGCCAGCAGCACTCGACTGAACACTGAAGCTTTCTTT
.,TRBJ2-7,TRBV12-3/TRBV12-4,few,CASSWVVGYEQYF,TGTGCCAGCAGTTGGGTGGTCGGCTACGAGCAGTACTTC
TRBD2,TRBJ2-1,TRBV3-1,.,CASSQRAGGLLSSYNEQFF,TGTGCCAGCAGCCAGCGAGCGGGGGGCCTTTTAAGTTCCTACAATGAGCAGTTCTTC
.,TRBJ2-5,TRBV24-1,many,CATSDPRGEETQYF,TGTGCCACCAGTGATCCGAGAGGGGAAGAGACCCAGTACTTC
.,TRBJ2-7,TRBV5-1,.,CASSPWKEGSYEQYF,TGCGCCAGCAGCCCATGGAAAGAGGGGTCCTACGAGCAGTACTTC
.,TRBJ2-5,TRBV7-6,.,CASSRLESSETQYF,TGTGCCAGCAGCCGACTAGAGAGTAGCGAGACCCAGTACTTC
TRBD1,TRBJ2-2,TRBV4-1,.,CASSQDWSPRGGIGELFF,TGCGCCAGCAGCCAAGATTGGTCACCGAGAGGGGGCATCGGGGAGCTGTTTTTT
.,TRBJ2-5,TRBV2,.,CASKVSTTQETQYF,TGTGCCAGCAAGGTATCGACTACCCAAGAGACCCAGTACTTC
.,TRBJ2-1,TRBV11-3,.,CASTGSGQGSPQGEQFF,TGTGCCAGTACCGGGAGTGGGCAGGGATCCCCCCAGGGAGAGCAGTTCTTC
.,TRBJ1-1,TRBV29-1,many,CSVHRRTEAFF,TGCAGCGTTCATCGGCGGACTGAAGCTTTCTTT
.,TRBJ1-4,TRBV5-1,few,CASSLGASPNEKLFF,TGCGCCAGCAGCTTGGGGGCATCCCCTAATGAAAAACTGTTTTTT
.,TRBJ2-5,TRBV5-1,few,CASSPRGAEWETQYF,TGCGCCAGCAGCCCCCGTGGAGCGGAGTGGGAGACCCAGTACTTC
.,TRBJ2-5,TRBV24-1,few,CATRGGLQETQYF,TGTGCCACCAGAGGGGGACTTCAAGAGACCCAGTACTTC
.,TRBJ1-1,TRBV7-2,few,CASSEQPADPEAFF,TGTGCCAGCAGCGAACAGCCGGCTGACCCTGAAGCTTTCTTT
.,TRBJ1-2,TRBV9,.,CASSVEGGSNYGYTF,TGTGCCAGCAGCGTAGAAGGGGGGAGCAACTATGGCTACACCTTC
TRBD2,TRBJ2-3,TRBV5-1,many,CASSLRPSGLTDTQYF,TGCGCCAGCAGCTTGCGGCCTAGCGGCCTCACAGATACGCAGTATTTT
.,TRBJ2-3,TRBV21-1,.,CASSKASLSSSTDTQYF,TGTGCCAGCAGCAAAGCATCCCTCAGCTCTAGCACAGATACGCAGTATTTT
.,TRBJ1-2,TRBV29-1,.,CSVVGGSSYGYTF,TGCAGCGTTGTCGGGGGATCCAGCTATGGCTACACCTTC
.,TRBJ2-2,TRBV7-2,many,CASSLRRGANTGELFF,TGTGCCAGCAGCTTAAGGCGGGGCGCGAACACCGGGGAGCTGTTTTTT
TRBD2,TRBJ2-2,TRBV11-2,.,CASSHYSSLAGGKAGELFF,TGTGCCAGCAGCCATTACTCGTCACTAGCGGGGGGCAAAGCCGGGGAGCTGTTTTTT
.,TRBJ2-3,TRBV7-2,few,CASSTSFSGGPFTQYF,TGTGCCAGCAGCACCAGTTTTTCAGGGGGGCCGTTTACGCAGTATTTT
.,TRBJ2-7,TRBV2,once,CASDKPRSAYEQYF,TGTGCCAGCGACAAGCCGAGGAGCGCCTACGAGCAGTACTTC
TRBD2,TRBJ2-5,TRBV24-1,.,CATSDFPSGSGETQYF,TGTGCCACCAGTGATTTCCCTAGCGGGAGCGGGGAGACCCAGTACTTC
.,TRBJ2-2,TRBV6-6,.,CASSYSSPKRYPNTGELFF,TGTGCCAGCAGTTACTCGAGCCCAAAGAGGTATCCGAACACCGGGGAGCTGTTTTTT
.,TRBJ1-5,TRBV12-3/TRBV12-4,.,CASSFRRGQPQHF,TGTGCCAGCAGTTTTAGACGGGGCCAGCCCCAGCATTTT
.,TRBJ2-2,TRBV24-1,few,CATSRLNTGELFF,TGTGCCACCAGTCGATTAAACACCGGGGAGCTGTTTTTT
.,TRBJ1-2,TRBV18,.,CASSRNPDRRDSHYGYTF,TGTGCCAGCTCACGCAACCCCGACCGTAGGGACTCTCACTATGGCTACACCTTC
.,TRBJ2-5,TRBV3-1,few,CASSQDLSGGGETQYF,TGTGCCAGCAGCCAAGATTTGTCGGGGGGCGGAGAGACCCAGTACTTC
.,TRBJ2-3,TRBV6-5,.,CTSSAQNHRTDTQYF,TGTACCAGCAGCGCGCAGAACCACCGAACAGATACGCAGTATTTT
.,TRBJ1-3,TRBV12-3/TRBV12-4,.,CASSYSPPILDTIYF,TGTGCCAGCAGCTACAGTCCACCTATACTAGACACCATATATTTT
TRBD2,TRBJ2-7,TRBV20-1,few,CSARGLAVSSYEQYF,TGCAGTGCCAGGGGACTAGCGGTAAGCTCCTACGAGCAGTACTTC
.,TRBJ2-3,TRBV29-1,.,CSVEDGQGTDTQYF,TGCAGCGTTGAAGATGGGCAGGGAACAGATACGCAGTATTTT
.,TRBJ1-1,TRBV29-1,.,CSVDGTNTEAFF,TGCAGCGTTGATGGGACGAACACTGAAGCTTTCTTT
.,TRBJ1-1,TRBV4-1,.,CASRTLGGTEAFF,TGCGCCAGCAGAACCTTAGGGGGAACTGAAGCTTTCTTT
TRBD2,TRBJ2-1,TRBV5-1,few,CASSSTSGRLNEQFF,TGCGCCAGCAGCTCCACTAGCGGGAGATTGAATGAGCAGTTCTTC
.,TRBJ2-7,TRBV4-2,few,CASSQDRSASSYEQYF,TGTGCCAGCAGCCAAGATCGAAGCGCAAGCTCCTACGAGCAGTACTTC